These 22 T cell receptor beta chains originate from one sample sequenced in a study of cytomegalovirus exposure and HLA in healthy donors. Sequenced by immunoSEQ multiplex PCR; TCRdb stores in-frame clones only, minus some. Of 110,000 to 150,000 clones in the sample, roughly nine tenths were seen once. Sample: PBMCs. The receptor source for this set is a man younger than 35 in good health and CMV-seronegative.

To note about this clone: This may arise from a read error, as a much more abundant clone is one base away. J is TRBJ1-1 and V is TRBV6-1; possibly TRBD1 for D (6 bases). CDR3 length: 13 residues. Trimming stripped 4 bases from V and 1 base from J, with 7 bases between. CDR1 MNHNS and CDR2 SASEGT come from the germline V gene. Here the CDR3 reads CASSAQGNTEAFF. As DNA, the CDR3 is TGTGCCAGCAGTGCACAGGGGAACACTGAAGCTTTCTTT.

V is TRBV11-3 and J is TRBJ2-3; 10 bases agree with TRBD1. This CDR3 has 15 amino acids. Per the germline V gene, CDR1 is SGHNT and CDR2 is YENEEA. Trimming at V came to 6 bases and at J to 8 bases, leaving 11 bases not matched to a gene. This chain's CDR3 is CASRDRGDPGRTQYF. Written as DNA, the CDR3 is TGTGCCAGCAGGGACAGGGGGGACCCTGGCCGTACGCAGTATTTT.

As to this clone: Other DNA variants within this sample encode the same CDR3. This sequence joins TRBV20-1 and TRBJ2-2; possibly TRBD1 for D (5 bases). The germline V and J ends were trimmed by 6 bases and 4 bases, with 6 bases remaining between them. Germline V gene sequence: CDR1 DFQATT, CDR2 SNEGSKA (reference sequence). The CDR3 covers 11 residues. As DNA, the CDR3 is TGCAGTGCCAGGGCCACCGGGGAGCTGTTTTTT. This gives the protein CSARATGELFF.

The chain carries TRBV7-8 and TRBJ1-5; a weak D match, TRBD1 (5 bases). With 5 bases removed from V and 7 bases from J, the gap between germline ends came to 18 bases. This CDR3 spans 15 amino acids. Germline loops: CDR1 SGHVS, CDR2 FQNEAQ. CDR3 sequence reads: CASSQGLIGAQPQHF. The CDR3 nucleotides are TGTGCCAGCAGCCAGGGACTCATAGGGGCCCAGCCCCAGCATTTT.

The CDR3 loop reads CASSGQGYGYTF. CDR3 bases: TGTGCCAGCTCCGGACAGGGGTATGGCTACACCTTC. This rearrangement joins TRBV2 to TRBJ1-2, with 9 bases identical to TRBD1. CDR3 length: 12 residues. J lost 5 bases, V lost 8 bases, and 3 bases had no gene match. CDR1 SNHLY and CDR2 FYNNEI come from the germline V gene. The complete variable domain, with remaining parts taken from reference TRBV2 and TRBJ1-2, reads EPEVTQTPSHQVTQMGQEVILRCVPISNHLYFYWYRQILGQKVEFLVSFYNNEISEKSEIFDDQFSVERPDGSNFTLKIRSTKLEDSAMYFCASSGQGYGYTFGSGTRLTVV.

V and J are TRBV14 and TRBJ2-3; 12 bases match TRBD2. CDR1 and CDR2 (germline): SGHDN, FVKESK. Trimming removed 2 bases from V and 2 bases from J; junction bases left unmatched: 2. The CDR3 length is 16 residues. CDR3: CASSQWTSGATDTQYF. The DNA of the CDR3 is TGTGCCAGCAGCCAATGGACTAGCGGGGCCACAGATACGCAGTATTTT.

This chain connects TRBV9 to TRBJ2-5, with D perhaps matching TRBD2 (6 bases). The CDR3 has 16 amino acids. Germline V lookup: CDR1 SGDLS, CDR2 YYNGEE. Trimming stripped 1 base from V and 1 base from J, with 14 bases between. This CDR3 reads CASSVTLGGPQETQYF. DNA for the CDR3: TGTGCCAGCAGCGTAACGCTCGGGGGACCCCAAGAGACCCAGTACTTC.

This chain joins TRBV9 and TRBJ2-3, with a weak D call TRBD2 (6 bases). CDR3 length equals 15 residues. From germline, CDR1 is SGDLS and CDR2 YYNGEE. V lost 3 bases and J 6 bases, leaving 17 bases between the germline ends. CDR3 coding DNA: TGTGCCAGCAGCGAGGGTAGCGGCCGTGGGGATACGCAGTATTTT. It codes for CASSEGSGRGDTQYF. Full variable domain (remainder filled in from reference TRBV9 and TRBJ2-3): DSGVTQTPKHLITATGQRVTLRCSPRSGDLSVYWYQQSLDQGLQFLIQYYNGEERAKGNILERFSAQQFPDLHSELNLSSLELGDSALYFCASSEGSGRGDTQYFGPGTRLTVL.

CDR3 loop: CATSRPPGTGGGNTIYF. The CDR3 DNA is TGTGCCACCAGCAGGCCCCCCGGGACAGGGGGTGGAAACACCATATATTTT. V gene TRBV15 combines with J gene TRBJ1-3; 11 nucleotides align to TRBD1. The CDR3 has 17 residues. Trimming cost V 3 bases and J 3 bases; bases outside gene matches: 7. CDR1 is LNHNV, CDR2 YYDKDF, per germline (reference sequence).

As regards this clone: Possible read error: a much larger clone is one base away. Other DNA sequences within the sample encode an identical CDR3. V is TRBV6-4 and J is TRBJ2-3; 13 nucleotides line up with TRBD2. CDR3 length equals 15 residues. Germline loops: CDR1 MRHNA, CDR2 SNTAGT. J lost 4 bases, V lost 2 bases, and 0 bases had no gene match. CDR3 DNA sequence: TGTGCCAGCAGTGACACTAGCGGGGGGGCAGATACGCAGTATTTT. Its translation is CASSDTSGGADTQYF.

There are a few counts of this clone. V usage is TRBV10-2 and J usage is TRBJ2-2, with D possibly matching TRBD1 (5 bases). The germline CDR1 and CDR2 sequences are WSHSY and SAAADI. Trimming shortened V by 4 bases and J by 0 bases, and 9 bases separated the two germline ends. The CDR3 has 15 residues. Written as DNA, the CDR3 is TGCGCCAGCAGTGTGGGGCCGGCGAACACCGGGGAGCTGTTTTTT. Amino acid sequence: CASSVGPANTGELFF.

The V and J genes are TRBV9 and TRBJ1-2; no clear D. Trimming stripped 0 bases from V and 4 bases from J, with 10 bases between. Germline CDR1 and CDR2: SGDLS and YYNGEE. This CDR3 has 14 residues. CDR3 bases: TGTGCCAGCAGCGTAGGGGCAGGCCGCTATGGCTACACCTTC. Protein sequence: CASSVGAGRYGYTF.

This clone was seen a single time. The chain carries TRBV5-6 and TRBJ2-2; 9 bases fit TRBD1. The ends lost 4 bases at V and 0 bases at J; junction bases unmatched: 4. The germline CDR1 and CDR2 sequences are SGHDT and YYEEEE. This CDR3 has 16 residues. DNA for the CDR3: TGTGCCAGCAGCCGTACAGGGGGCGCGAACACCGGGGAGCTGTTTTTT. It specifies CASSRTGGANTGELFF. The full variable domain, in which reference TRBV5-6 and TRBJ2-2 provide the parts outside the CDR3, is DAGVTQSPTHLIKTRGQQVTLRCSPKSGHDTVSWYQQALGQGPQFIFQYYEEEERQRGNFPDRFSGHQFPNYSSELNVNALLLGDSALYLCASSRTGGANTGELFFGEGSRLTVL.

V usage is TRBV19 and J usage is TRBJ2-7; the match to TRBD1 covers 7 bases. CDR3 length: 13 amino acids. Germline-derived CDR1 and CDR2 are LNHDA and SQIVND (reference sequence). The junction had 3 bases not matched to a gene; V was cut back by 5 bases and J by 2 bases. In DNA, the CDR3 is TGTGCCAGTAGTTGGACAGGTACCTACGAGCAGTACTTC. Encoded protein: CASSWTGTYEQYF.

In this sample, this clone turned up a few times. The chain has TRBV7-8 and TRBJ1-5; TRBD1 matches at 9 bases. Unmatched junction bases numbered 7, after V lost 5 bases and J lost 5 bases. The CDR3 consists of 15 residues. Germline CDR1 and CDR2: SGHVS and FQNEAQ. The CDR3 DNA reads TGTGCCAGCAGCACCCGGGACAGGGCCCATCAGCCCCAGCATTTT. Amino acids: CASSTRDRAHQPQHF.

The chain carries TRBV6-1 and TRBJ2-7; 9 nucleotides agree with TRBD2. V lost 4 bases, J lost 4 bases, and 11 bases stayed unmatched. The CDR3 is 16 amino acids. From germline, CDR1 is MNHNS and CDR2 SASEGT. CDR3 DNA sequence: TGTGCCAGCAGTGTGGCTAGCGGGGACTTAAATTACGAGCAGTACGTC. Translated, it gives CASSVASGDLNYEQYV.

The chain links TRBV7-9 to TRBJ2-1; D is uncertain. Germline CDR1 reads SEHNR; CDR2 reads FQNEAQ (reference sequence). The CDR3 runs to 11 residues. V gave up 8 bases and J gave up 8 bases, with 10 bases separating them. The DNA of the CDR3 is TGTGCCAGCGGCCTTATGCATGAGCAGTTCTTC. Translation gives CASGLMHEQFF.

The gene calls are TRBV6-6 and TRBJ2-7; tentative D call: TRBD1 (5 bases). Per germline, CDR1 MNHNY and CDR2 SVGAGI (reference sequence). V dropped 0 bases and J dropped 5 bases, with 8 bases sitting between them. This CDR3 is 13 amino acids long. The CDR3 sequence: CASSYSGVHEQYV. The CDR3 DNA sequence: TGTGCCAGCAGTTACTCAGGGGTCCACGAGCAGTACGTC.

This clone was observed a few times. V usage is TRBV15 and J usage is TRBJ2-7; a possible D gene is TRBD2 (5 bases). CDR1 is LNHNV and CDR2 is YYDKDF in the germline V gene (reference sequence). The CDR3 extends over 14 amino acids. V lost 0 bases to trimming and J lost 4 bases, with 10 bases between them. The CDR3 reads CATSREVGGYEQYV. The CDR3 DNA reads as TGTGCCACCAGCAGAGAAGTGGGCGGGTACGAGCAGTACGTC.

This rearrangement joins TRBV7-2 to TRBJ1-5; tentatively, D is TRBD1 (5 bases). The CDR3 consists of 16 residues. V lost 3 bases, J lost 0 bases, and 12 bases lay in between. The germline V gene encodes CDR1 SGHTA and CDR2 FQGNSA. CDR3 in amino acids: CASSFATGGSNQPQHF. DNA of the CDR3: TGTGCCAGCAGCTTTGCAACGGGGGGTAGCAATCAGCCCCAGCATTTT.

The CDR3 is CASSVARTNTGELFF. CDR3 nucleotides: TGTGCCAGTAGTGTCGCTAGGACTAACACCGGGGAGCTGTTTTTT. The chain employs TRBV19 and TRBJ2-2; maybe TRBD2 (5 bases). The CDR3 length is 15 residues. Germline V gene sequence: CDR1 LNHDA, CDR2 SQIVND (reference sequence). Trimming left V 5 bases short and J 2 bases short, with 12 bases between.

The chain recombines TRBV19 with TRBJ1-2; D is undetermined. Germline V CDR1 and CDR2: LNHDA, SQIVND (reference sequence). V was trimmed by 7 bases and J by 4 bases, leaving 16 bases between them. The CDR3 has 14 residues. CDR3 loop: CASIDSTRIYGYTF. The CDR3 nucleotides are TGTGCCAGTATCGATAGTACGCGAATCTATGGCTACACCTTC.